Listed below are T cell receptor beta chains from one sample, sequenced in a study of cytomegalovirus exposure and HLA in healthy donors. TCRdb's table, derived via immunoSEQ multiplex PCR, lists solely in-frame clones and lacks some. The table shows roughly 150,000 clones, with roughly 80% occurring only once. The sequenced sample was PBMCs. Every receptor here comes from a male donor in good health and CMV-seronegative. Both conserved end residues are part of each CDR3. A D gene is named only where the DNA matches it firmly. Expanded clones get a size class; other rows say once, few or many, or leave the size out.

V gene	clone size	J gene	D gene	CDR3 protein	CDR3 DNA
TRBV6-1	NA	TRBJ2-3	NA	CASSEAGAGKMNTQYF	TGTGCCAGCAGTGAAGCTGGGGCAGGGAAAATGAATACGCAGTATTTT
TRBV28	once	TRBJ2-7	NA	CASTTQGRGEQYF	TGTGCCAGCACAACCCAGGGAAGGGGCGAGCAGTACTTC
TRBV7-2	NA	TRBJ2-7	TRBD2	CASTATSVGEQYF	TGTGCCAGCACCGCGACTAGCGTGGGCGAGCAGTACTTC
TRBV7-3	NA	TRBJ2-1	NA	CASSLFGRPTSYNEQFF	TGTGCCAGCAGCTTATTCGGCAGGCCCACCTCCTACAATGAGCAGTTCTTC
TRBV4-3	NA	TRBJ1-2	NA	CASSQSGIYGYTF	TGCGCCAGCAGCCAGTCAGGGATCTATGGCTACACCTTC
TRBV9	few	TRBJ2-2	NA	CASSGGPSGYRVQNTGELFF	TGTGCCAGCAGCGGGGGTCCGAGCGGATATAGGGTGCAGAACACCGGGGAGCTGTTTTTT
TRBV28	few	TRBJ1-2	TRBD1	CASSSPGQGAGGYTF	TGTGCCAGCAGTTCCCCCGGACAGGGGGCGGGGGGCTACACCTTC
TRBV6-5	few	TRBJ1-1	NA	CASRLETEAFF	TGTGCCAGTCGACTGGAGACTGAAGCTTTCTTT
TRBV6-5	NA	TRBJ1-3	NA	CASSTIDSGNTIYF	TGTGCCAGCAGTACTATAGACTCTGGAAACACCATATATTTT
TRBV10-3	NA	TRBJ1-3	NA	CAISANQAYSGNTIYF	TGTGCCATCAGTGCTAATCAGGCCTACTCTGGAAACACCATATATTTT
TRBV29-1	NA	TRBJ2-1	NA	CSALSGNYNEQFF	TGCAGCGCCCTTAGCGGTAACTACAATGAGCAGTTCTTC
TRBV19	NA	TRBJ1-2	NA	CASRNAGYPHTF	TGTGCCAGTAGAAATGCGGGGTACCCCCACACCTTC
TRBV4-1	NA	TRBJ2-7	TRBD1	CASSQEGTAGSYEQYF	TGCGCCAGCAGCCAAGAAGGGACAGCCGGTTCCTACGAGCAGTACTTC
TRBV9	NA	TRBJ2-2	NA	CASSVEVSTDGLFGELFF	TGTGCCAGCAGCGTAGAAGTAAGTACGGACGGACTCTTCGGGGAGCTGTTTTTT
TRBV5-1	NA	TRBJ2-3	TRBD2	CASSLNPAGYTDTQYF	TGCGCCAGCAGCTTAAACCCAGCGGGGTACACAGATACGCAGTATTTT
TRBV6-1	NA	TRBJ2-7	TRBD2	CASKWLAGSYEQYF	TGTGCCAGCAAGTGGCTAGCGGGGTCCTACGAGCAGTACTTC
TRBV6-4	few	TRBJ2-5	TRBD2	CASSEGAGDQETQYF	TGTGCCAGCAGTGAAGGAGCGGGAGACCAAGAGACCCAGTACTTC
TRBV14	NA	TRBJ1-2	NA	CASSQDYSYGYTF	TGTGCCAGCAGCCAAGATTACAGCTATGGCTACACCTTC
TRBV5-4	NA	TRBJ2-1	NA	CASSPASGNTYNEQFF	TGTGCCAGCAGCCCTGCGTCAGGGAATACCTACAATGAGCAGTTCTTC
TRBV7-2	few	TRBJ2-7	TRBD2	CASRSTSGPYEQYF	TGTGCCAGCAGATCGACTAGCGGGCCTTACGAGCAGTACTTC
TRBV18	NA	TRBJ2-3	NA	CASSPQPVDTDTQYF	TGTGCCAGCTCACCACAACCGGTAGACACAGATACGCAGTATTTT
TRBV15	few	TRBJ1-4	TRBD1	CATSIDRGNEKLFF	TGTGCCACCAGCATAGACAGGGGTAATGAAAAACTGTTTTTT
TRBV9	NA	TRBJ1-3	NA	CASSVSPRQDRSGNTIYF	TGTGCCAGCAGCGTCTCACCCCGACAGGATCGCTCTGGAAACACCATATATTTT
TRBV10-3	NA	TRBJ2-2	NA	CAISDVAGLNTGELFF	TGTGCCATCAGTGACGTGGCAGGGCTGAACACCGGGGAGCTGTTTTTT
TRBV5-4	NA	TRBJ2-1	NA	CASSPRQGSGNEQFF	TGTGCCAGCAGCCCGAGGCAGGGGAGTGGCAATGAGCAGTTCTTC
TRBV7-8	once	TRBJ1-2	TRBD1	CASSLGVSGGRGGYTF	TGTGCCAGCAGCTTAGGTGTCTCAGGGGGTCGTGGTGGCTACACCTTC
TRBV6-5	NA	TRBJ1-4	TRBD1	CASSYEQGHEKLFF	TGTGCCAGCAGTTACGAACAGGGGCATGAAAAACTGTTTTTT
TRBV4-2	NA	TRBJ2-3	NA	CASSQEGGRGPDTQYF	TGTGCCAGCAGCCAAGAGGGAGGTAGGGGCCCAGATACGCAGTATTTT
TRBV9	NA	TRBJ1-4	NA	CASSVDAGLATNEKLFF	TGTGCCAGCAGCGTAGACGCAGGGCTTGCAACTAATGAAAAACTGTTTTTT
TRBV6-5	NA	TRBJ2-3	TRBD2	CASSFQLASDTQYF	TGTGCCAGCAGTTTCCAACTAGCGTCAGATACGCAGTATTTT
TRBV5-1	NA	TRBJ2-7	TRBD1	CASSSGTGGDFWEQYF	TGCGCCAGCAGCTCCGGGACAGGGGGCGATTTTTGGGAGCAGTACTTC
TRBV28	few	TRBJ2-5	TRBD2	CASSSGKGGETQYF	TGTGCCAGCAGTTCCGGGAAGGGAGGGGAGACCCAGTACTTC
TRBV6-5	once	TRBJ2-3	NA	CASSYPSTDTQYF	TGTGCCAGCAGTTACCCGTCCACAGATACGCAGTATTTT
TRBV6-5	NA	TRBJ1-2	NA	CASSYSSSGNYGYTF	TGTGCCAGCAGTTACTCGAGTAGCGGGAACTATGGCTACACCTTC
TRBV5-4	NA	TRBJ1-2	NA	CASSLGGGNYGYTF	TGTGCCAGCAGCTTAGGGGGGGGGAACTATGGCTACACCTTC
TRBV28	NA	TRBJ1-1	TRBD1	CASRLKRDSNTEAFF	TGTGCCAGCAGGCTGAAAAGGGACAGCAACACTGAAGCTTTCTTT
TRBV19	few	TRBJ1-2	NA	CASSLSTPRSYGYTF	TGTGCCAGTAGTTTGTCAACCCCCCGTAGCTATGGCTACACCTTC
TRBV11-2	NA	TRBJ2-5	TRBD1	CASSLETGTQETQYF	TGTGCCAGCAGCTTAGAGACAGGGACCCAAGAGACCCAGTACTTC
TRBV6-1	NA	TRBJ2-2	TRBD1	CASIGQGTNTGELFF	TGTGCCAGCATCGGACAGGGGACCAACACCGGGGAGCTGTTTTTT
TRBV5-6	few	TRBJ2-6	NA	CASSLDRPGLGANVLTF	TGTGCCAGCAGCTTGGACCGCCCTGGGCTCGGGGCCAACGTCCTGACTTTC
TRBV12-5	NA	TRBJ1-5	TRBD1	CASGLANPDREPQHF	TGTGCTAGTGGTCTGGCGAACCCGGACAGGGAGCCCCAGCATTTT
TRBV4-1	NA	TRBJ1-1	TRBD1	CASSLLQGANTEAFF	TGCGCCAGCAGCCTACTACAGGGGGCGAACACTGAAGCTTTCTTT
TRBV7-3	few	TRBJ2-7	TRBD2	CASSLLAGGSYEQYF	TGTGCCAGCAGCTTACTAGCGGGAGGCTCCTACGAGCAGTACTTC
TRBV5-1	NA	TRBJ2-1	TRBD2	CASSLGAASGYNEQFF	TGCGCCAGCAGCTTGGGAGCGGCTAGCGGTTACAATGAGCAGTTCTTC
TRBV5-4	few	TRBJ2-6	TRBD2	CASSQGLAGLSGANVLTF	TGTGCCAGCAGCCAGGGACTAGCGGGCCTCTCTGGGGCCAACGTCCTGACTTTC
TRBV4-2	NA	TRBJ1-6	NA	CASSQVQGANSPLHF	TGTGCCAGCAGCCAAGTTCAGGGTGCTAATTCACCCCTCCACTTT
TRBV30	NA	TRBJ1-2	NA	CAWSVHGNYGYTF	TGTGCCTGGAGTGTACACGGGAACTATGGCTACACCTTC